The 31 T cell receptor beta chains presented below share a single source sample, sequenced in a study of T cell responses to AZD1222 COVID-19 vaccine. Generated by immunoSEQ multiplex PCR, the TCRdb table keeps only in-frame clones and is missing some. The data show about 220,000 clones, around 93% seen once. Sequenced material: peripheral blood, taken on day 0 of MenACWY control vaccination. The receptors here all came from an adult in good health.

The rearrangement links TRBV5-4 to TRBJ1-1, with unresolved D. Germline CDR1 is SGHNT and CDR2 is YYREEE (reference sequence). With 2 bases removed from V and 0 bases from J, the gap between germline ends came to 11 bases. The CDR3 totals 15 residues. CDR3 amino acids: CASSFPSGMNTEAFF. Here the CDR3 DNA reads TGTGCCAGCAGCTTCCCCTCGGGCATGAACACTGAAGCTTTCTTT.

The chain couples TRBV13 to TRBJ1-2; D perhaps matches TRBD1 (5 bases). The CDR3 spans 17 residues. V lost 0 bases and J 4 bases, leaving 18 bases between the germline ends. Germline lookup yields CDR1 PRHDT and CDR2 FYEKMQ (reference sequence). The CDR3 nucleotides are TGTGCCAGCAGCTTAGGCGGAAGCCTGGGGACTCTCTATGGCTACACCTTC. It codes for CASSLGGSLGTLYGYTF.

The CDR3 region has the DNA TGTGCCACCAGCAGAGATCCGACAGGGGCGAGCAATCAGCCCCAGCATTTT. It encodes CATSRDPTGASNQPQHF. The chain uses TRBV15 and TRBJ1-5, with 8 bases that match TRBD1. Per germline, CDR1 LNHNV and CDR2 YYDKDF (reference sequence). CDR3 length equals 17 residues. J lost 1 base, V lost 0 bases, and 5 bases had no gene match. The entire variable domain, with the rest obtained from reference TRBV15 and TRBJ1-5, is as follows: DAMVIQNPRYQVTQFGKPVTLSCSQTLNHNVMYWYQQKSSQAPKLLFHYYDKDFNNEADTPDNFQSRRPNTSFCFLDIRSPGLGDTAMYLCATSRDPTGASNQPQHFGDGTRLSIL.

The gene calls are TRBV3-1 (or the pseudogene TRBV3-2) and TRBJ1-1, with D unresolved. The V end lost 4 bases, the J end lost 2 bases, and 14 bases lay between the germline ends. The germline V gene encodes CDR1 LGHDT and CDR2 YNNKEL (reference sequence). The CDR3 has 15 residues. For the CDR3, the DNA is TGTGCCAGCAGCCCTACTGGAGGGCCAAACACTGAAGCTTTCTTT. This sequence encodes CASSPTGGPNTEAFF.

The CDR3 region has the DNA TGTGCCAGCCGACTCTTAGCGGGGGGAATGTACAATGAGCAGTTCTTC. It specifies CASRLLAGGMYNEQFF. The V gene is TRBV28, the J gene TRBJ2-1, with 10 nucleotides matching TRBD2. The V and J ends lost 8 bases and 4 bases, in that order; junction bases with no gene match: 11. Germline CDR1 reads MDHEN; CDR2 reads SYDVKM. The CDR3 extends over 16 amino acids.

The V call is TRBV5-4, the J call TRBJ2-3; D unclear. Trimming shortened V by 0 bases and J by 0 bases, and 11 bases separated the two germline ends. CDR3 length equals 16 residues. CDR1 SGHNT and CDR2 YYREEE come from the germline V gene (reference sequence). For the CDR3, the DNA is TGTGCCAGCAGCTTGGCGGGTCAGCCGAGCACAGATACGCAGTATTTT. This gives the protein CASSLAGQPSTDTQYF.

This clone was seen just once. The V and J genes are TRBV5-4 and TRBJ1-5; D uncertain. This CDR3 spans 13 amino acids. The germline V gene encodes CDR1 SGHNT and CDR2 YYREEE (reference sequence). Trimming pared 0 bases from V and 6 bases from J, leaving 7 bases between. The CDR3 loop is CASSLALGQPQHF. CDR3 nucleotides: TGTGCCAGCAGCTTGGCGCTGGGTCAGCCCCAGCATTTT.

V is TRBV5-5 and J is TRBJ2-3; 8 nucleotides agree with TRBD1. The CDR3 runs 18 residues. Germline CDR1 reads SGHKS; CDR2 reads YYEKEE (reference sequence). Trimming took 0 bases from V and 3 from J; bases not matched to a gene: 12. CDR3 in amino acids: CASSLEGIQGEGTDTQYF. CDR3 sequence (DNA): TGTGCCAGCAGCTTGGAAGGAATACAGGGGGAAGGGACAGATACGCAGTATTTT.

This chain joins TRBV12-5 and TRBJ1-5, with D unclear. The ends were cut back, 7 bases at V and 2 bases at J, with 6 bases in the middle. The CDR3 contains 12 residues. Germline assignment: CDR1 LGHNT and CDR2 FRNRAP. CDR3 loop: CASALGNQPQHF. The CDR3 coding sequence is TGTGCTAGTGCCCTAGGCAATCAGCCCCAGCATTTT.

The chain has TRBV28 and TRBJ1-2; no clear D gene. The V gene's germline CDR1 is MDHEN and CDR2 SYDVKM. This CDR3 comprises 13 residues. V was shortened by 7 bases and J by 7 bases, with 16 bases between the two germline ends. The CDR3 DNA is TGTGCCAGCAATACGGGAAGTCCGTTTGGCTACACCTTC. Its translation: CASNTGSPFGYTF.

This clone is a singleton in its sample. This sequence joins TRBV30 and TRBJ2-7; D gene uncertain. The V gene lost 1 base and the J gene lost 4 bases, with 2 bases spanning the gap. The V gene's germline CDR1 is GTSNPN and CDR2 SVGIG (reference sequence). The CDR3 is made up of 10 amino acids. The CDR3 sequence is CAWSGYEQYF. CDR3 DNA sequence: TGTGCCTGGAGTGGATACGAGCAGTACTTC.

V is TRBV7-3 and J is TRBJ2-1; D may be TRBD1 (5 bases). The CDR3 loop spans 15 amino acids. Looked up from germline, CDR1 is SGHTA and CDR2 is FQGTGA. V lost 4 bases and J 1 base, leaving 11 bases between the germline ends. CDR3 residues: CASSSDSWSYNEQFF. CDR3 nucleotide sequence: TGTGCCAGCAGCTCCGACAGTTGGTCCTACAATGAGCAGTTCTTC.

The gene calls are TRBV6-5 and TRBJ1-1, with D maybe TRBD1 (5 bases). Germline V gives CDR1 MNHEY, CDR2 SVGAGI. The V end was cut by 4 bases, the J end by 0 bases, with 12 bases between. The CDR3 spans 15 residues. This chain's CDR3 is CASSLGGGMNTEAFF. Here the CDR3 DNA reads TGTGCCAGCAGTTTGGGGGGAGGAATGAACACTGAAGCTTTCTTT.

This clone showed up just once. This chain links TRBV6-5 with TRBJ2-1; no firm D call. CDR3 length equals 15 residues. Per germline, CDR1 MNHEY and CDR2 SVGAGI. The V end lost 10 bases, the J end lost 0 bases, and 16 bases lay between the germline ends. The CDR3: CATNLQRLSYNEQFF. Here the CDR3 DNA reads TGTGCCACCAACTTACAGCGCCTCTCCTACAATGAGCAGTTCTTC.

The chain has TRBV6-5 and TRBJ1-1, with D maybe TRBD1 (5 bases). V lost 4 bases to trimming and J lost 2 bases, with 17 bases between them. This CDR3 contains 16 residues. Germline lookup yields CDR1 MNHEY and CDR2 SVGAGI. The CDR3 sequence: CASSSHRGRTNTEAFF. The CDR3 DNA sequence: TGTGCCAGCAGTTCTCACCGAGGACGGACAAACACTGAAGCTTTCTTT.

The V and J genes are TRBV3-1 (or the pseudogene TRBV3-2) and TRBJ2-5; 9 nucleotides agree with TRBD1. J gave up 5 bases and V 3 bases, and 10 bases lay outside the gene matches. The CDR3 is 16 amino acids. Germline CDR1 and CDR2: LGHDT and YNNKEL (reference sequence). The DNA for the CDR3 is TGTGCCAGCAGCCAGGGACAGGGTGTTTTAGGGGAGACCCAGTACTTC. It translates to CASSQGQGVLGETQYF.

V gene TRBV29-1 combines with J gene TRBJ1-2; 7 bases match TRBD1. The CDR3 is made up of 13 amino acids. CDR1 is SQVTM, CDR2 ANQGSEA, per germline. With 6 bases clipped from V and 1 base from J, the junction kept 5 bases outside the gene matches. The CDR3 DNA reads as TGCAGCGTAGCCGGGACAGATAACTATGGCTACACCTTC. Amino acid sequence: CSVAGTDNYGYTF.

This chain uses TRBV18 with TRBJ1-6, with no clear D. V lost 2 bases and J lost 5, with 4 bases in between. Per the germline V gene, CDR1 is KGHSH and CDR2 is LQKENI. This CDR3 region has 13 residues. The CDR3 spells CASSPADNSPLHF. CDR3 coding DNA: TGTGCCAGCTCACCAGCGGATAATTCACCCCTCCACTTT.

The chain couples TRBV19 to TRBJ1-5, with unresolved D. The CDR3 extends over 13 amino acids. V gave up 6 bases and J gave up 5 bases, with 11 bases separating them. Germline CDR1 is LNHDA and CDR2 is SQIVND (reference sequence). The CDR3 loop reads CASRGFLDQPQHF. CDR3 nucleotides: TGTGCCAGTAGGGGGTTTCTCGATCAGCCCCAGCATTTT.

V gene TRBV7-6 combines with J gene TRBJ2-3, with a weak D call TRBD1 (5 bases). V was pared by 5 bases and J by 1 base, with 7 bases between. CDR1 is SGHVS and CDR2 is FNYEAQ in the germline V gene. This CDR3 region has 13 residues. This CDR3 reads CASSPRGTDTQYF. The CDR3 coding sequence is TGTGCCAGCAGCCCCAGGGGCACAGATACGCAGTATTTT. The whole variable domain, filled in from reference TRBV7-6 and TRBJ2-3, reads GAGVSQSPRYKVTKRGQDVALRCDPISGHVSLYWYRQALGQGPEFLTYFNYEAQQDKSGLPNDRFSAERPEGSISTLTIQRTEQRDSAMYRCASSPRGTDTQYFGPGTRLTVL.

Regarding this clone: Other DNA sequences in the same sample also yield this CDR3. As DNA, the CDR3 is TGCGCCAGCAGCTTGGAAGGCTATGGCTACACCTTC. As protein: CASSLEGYGYTF. The chain has TRBV5-1 and TRBJ1-2, with no clear D. The CDR3 consists of 12 residues. V lost 0 bases, J lost 4 bases, and 4 bases lay in between. Germline loops: CDR1 SGHRS, CDR2 YFSETQ.

The chain combines TRBV19 with TRBJ1-2; 7 bases match TRBD1. After removal of 3 bases from V and 6 bases from J, the junction contained 4 bases not matched to a gene. Germline values: CDR1 LNHDA, CDR2 SQIVND (reference sequence). CDR3 length: 13 amino acids. The CDR3 is CASSITGDHGYTF. For the CDR3, the DNA is TGTGCCAGTAGTATTACAGGGGACCATGGCTACACCTTC. The variable domain in full, completed from reference TRBV19 and TRBJ1-2, reads DGGITQSPKYLFRKEGQNVTLSCEQNLNHDAMYWYRQDPGQGLRLIYYSQIVNDFQKGDIAEGYSVSREKKESFPLTVTSAQKNPTAFYLCASSITGDHGYTFGSGTRLTVV.

V and J are TRBV27 and TRBJ2-1; D not resolved. Trimming took off 7 bases at V and 10 bases at J, with 26 bases between the two ends. Germline V gene sequence: CDR1 MNHEY, CDR2 SMNVEV (reference sequence). CDR3 length equals 16 residues. In DNA form, the CDR3 reads TGTGCCAGCACCCGATTTGGCCCTCAATACAATGAAGAGCAGTTCTTC. Translating it yields CASTRFGPQYNEEQFF.

The chain has TRBV2 and TRBJ2-7, with TRBD1 identical over 11 bases. Unmatched junction bases numbered 7, after V lost 4 bases and J lost 2 bases. The CDR3 is made up of 16 amino acids. Per germline, CDR1 SNHLY and CDR2 FYNNEI. This CDR3 reads CASSATEGQGAYEQYF. The DNA of the CDR3 is TGTGCCAGCAGTGCTACGGAGGGACAGGGGGCCTACGAGCAGTACTTC.

The chain links TRBV28 to TRBJ1-6, with D perhaps matching TRBD1 (5 bases). CDR3 length: 14 residues. V lost 2 bases and J lost 10, with 12 bases in between. The V gene's germline CDR1 is MDHEN and CDR2 SYDVKM. The DNA for the CDR3 is TGTGCCAGCAGTTTACCAGGGTTTAACTCACCCCTCCACTTT. It encodes CASSLPGFNSPLHF.

The chain has TRBV27 and TRBJ1-5; D remains ambiguous. Trimming shortened V by 2 bases and J by 3 bases, and 8 bases separated the two germline ends. The CDR3 consists of 14 residues. Germline lookup yields CDR1 MNHEY and CDR2 SMNVEV (reference sequence). The CDR3 region has the DNA TGTGCCAGCAGTTTAAACCACAACAATCAGCCCCAGCATTTT. Translation gives CASSLNHNNQPQHF.

This clone occurred a few times. The chain employs TRBV4-1 and TRBJ1-1, with D possibly being TRBD1 (5 bases). The V end was cut by 4 bases, the J end by 0 bases, with 12 bases between. Germline values: CDR1 MGHRA, CDR2 YSYEKL. The CDR3 runs 15 residues. CDR3 DNA sequence: TGCGCCAGCAGCCGAGACCAGGGCATGAACACTGAAGCTTTCTTT. It specifies CASSRDQGMNTEAFF.

The chain recombines TRBV10-2 with TRBJ1-5; no firm D call. With 4 bases removed from V and 5 bases from J, the gap between germline ends came to 9 bases. This CDR3 has 13 residues. Germline loops: CDR1 WSHSY, CDR2 SAAADI. CDR3 protein: CASSGQAYQPQHF. CDR3 coding DNA: TGCGCCAGCAGTGGGCAGGCCTATCAGCCCCAGCATTTT.

The chain links TRBV19 to TRBJ2-7; 11 nucleotides agree with TRBD1. CDR3 size: 16 residues. From germline, CDR1 is LNHDA and CDR2 SQIVND (reference sequence). The ends lost 6 bases at V and 4 bases at J; junction bases unmatched: 11. CDR3 amino acids: CASRDRGRGGGYEQYF. The DNA for the CDR3 is TGTGCCAGTAGGGACAGGGGGCGCGGAGGCGGTTACGAGCAGTACTTC.

CDR3 sequence: CASSFQEWDEQYF. CDR3 sequence (DNA): TGTGCCAGCAGCTTTCAGGAATGGGACGAGCAGTACTTC. J is TRBJ2-7 and V is TRBV11-3, with no clear D. The V and J ends lost 3 bases and 5 bases respectively, with 11 bases between them. From germline, CDR1 is SGHNT and CDR2 YENEEA. The CDR3 loop spans 13 amino acids.

This chain uses TRBV11-2 with TRBJ1-2; the D gene is possibly TRBD1 (5 bases). The CDR3 length is 16 residues. In germline, CDR1 is SGHAT, CDR2 FQNNGV. V lost 4 bases to trimming and J lost 4 bases, with 19 bases between them. CDR3 residues: CASSSIPRQTAYGYTF. The CDR3 region has the DNA TGTGCCAGCAGCTCTATCCCCCGCCAGACAGCCTATGGCTACACCTTC.